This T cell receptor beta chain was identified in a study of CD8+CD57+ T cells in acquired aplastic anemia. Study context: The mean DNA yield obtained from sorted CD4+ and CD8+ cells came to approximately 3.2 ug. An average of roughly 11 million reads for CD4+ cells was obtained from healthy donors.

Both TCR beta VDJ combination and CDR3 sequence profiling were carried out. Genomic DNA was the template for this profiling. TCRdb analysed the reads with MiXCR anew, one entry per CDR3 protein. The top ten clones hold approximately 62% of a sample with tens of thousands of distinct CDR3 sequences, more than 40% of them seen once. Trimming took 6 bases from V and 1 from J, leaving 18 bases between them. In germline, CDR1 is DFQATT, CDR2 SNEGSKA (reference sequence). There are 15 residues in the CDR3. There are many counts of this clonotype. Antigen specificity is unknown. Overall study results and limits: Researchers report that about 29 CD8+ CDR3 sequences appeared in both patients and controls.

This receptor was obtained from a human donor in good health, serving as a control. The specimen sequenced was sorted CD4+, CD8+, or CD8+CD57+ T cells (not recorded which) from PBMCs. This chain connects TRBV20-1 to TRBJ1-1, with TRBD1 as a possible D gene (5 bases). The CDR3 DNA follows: TGCAGTGCCAGTAGTTGGGGACGCAAGAACACTGAAGCTTTCTTT. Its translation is CSASSWGRKNTEAFF.